The rows below give T cell receptor beta chains drawn from one sample of a study of T cells in Graves' hyperthyroidism and ophthalmopathy. TCRdb ran MiXCR on the multiplex PCR reads and lists one entry per CDR3 protein. The table lists 480,000 or so distinct CDR3 sequences, 46% of them singletons. The sample consisted of peripheral blood or thyroid tissue (not recorded which). The receptor set was obtained from an adult woman with Graves' disease, either hyperthyroidism or ophthalmopathy (not recorded which). Each CDR3 is given with its conserved first and last residue. D genes are given only for firm matches. Not every row has a clone size; where given, it reads once, few, many or a size class.

>TRBJ2-7|TRBV9|.|TRBD1
TGTGCCAGCAGCGCCGGGACAGGGGGATCCTACGAGCAGTACTTC
CASSAGTGGSYEQYF
>TRBJ1-2|TRBV7-8|.|.
TGTGCCAGCAGCCTCGACAGGACCTATGGCTACACCTTC
CASSLDRTYGYTF
>TRBJ2-7|TRBV29-1|.|TRBD2
TGCAGCGTTGAAGATCCGGTAGCGGGAGGTCAAGAGCAGTACTTC
CSVEDPVAGGQEQYF
>TRBJ1-1|TRBV19|.|TRBD1
TGTGCCAGTAGGGACAGGGGCGGTAGCACTGAAGCTTTCTTT
CASRDRGGSTEAFF
>TRBJ1-6|TRBV7-9|.|.
TGTGCCAGCAGAACCAGTACAGGAAGAGGAACATTTTCACCCCTCCACTTT
CASRTSTGRGTFSPLHF
>TRBJ2-7|TRBV7-9|.|.
TGTGCCAGCACCCAAAGGGGGGGGCCCTACGAGCAGTACTTC
CASTQRGGPYEQYF
>TRBJ2-2|TRBV7-9|.|.
TGTGCCAGCAGCCCTAAATTCGACAGTACGAACACCGGGGAGCTGTTTTTT
CASSPKFDSTNTGELFF
>TRBJ2-7|TRBV10-2|.|TRBD2
TGCGCCAGCAGTGCCGGCAGCGGGAGCGCCTACGAGCAGTACTTC
CASSAGSGSAYEQYF
>TRBJ2-6|TRBV10-2|few|.
TGCGCCAGCAGTTCTACCGCGGGGGCCTCTGGGGCCAACGTCCTGACTTTC
CASSSTAGASGANVLTF
>TRBJ2-7|TRBV20-1|many|TRBD2
TGCAGTGCTAGGTTGCTAGCGGACCTCTCCTACGAGCAGTACTTC
CSARLLADLSYEQYF
>TRBJ2-5|TRBV20-1|few|.
TGCAGTGCCTCGGACTGGCGGGAGACCCAGTACTTC
CSASDWRETQYF
>TRBJ1-4|TRBV2|many|TRBD1
TGTGCCAGCAGTGAAGGGACAGGGGGTGAAAAACTGTTTTTT
CASSEGTGGEKLFF
>TRBJ2-6|TRBV7-3|.|TRBD2
TGTGCCAGCAGCTTAATTAGCGGGCCCAGCGGCACCGGCAGGGTTGGGGCCAACGTCCTGACTTTC
CASSLISGPSGTGRVGANVLTF
>TRBJ2-5|TRBV5-1|.|.
TGCGCCAGCAGCTCGTCACCGGGACAAGAGACCCAGTACTTC
CASSSSPGQETQYF
>TRBJ1-1|TRBV4-2|many|.
TGTGCCAGCAGCCAAGAAGGGCACGACAGAGCCATCATGAACACTGAAGCTTTCTTT
CASSQEGHDRAIMNTEAFF
>TRBJ1-5|TRBV11-2|.|.
TGTGCCAGCAGCCCTTGGGATCAGCCCCAGCATTTT
CASSPWDQPQHF
>TRBJ1-1|TRBV4-1|.|TRBD1
TGCGCCAGCAGCCAAGGGACAGGAATGGCTGAAGCTTTCTTT
CASSQGTGMAEAFF
>TRBJ2-2|TRBV15|.|TRBD1
TGTGCCACCAGAAATCCGACAGGGGGGAACACCGGGGAGCTGTTTTTT
CATRNPTGGNTGELFF
>TRBJ2-3|TRBV7-2|.|.
TGTACCAGCAGCTTAGGAAAAGGGGGTGGTTATACGCAGTATTTT
CTSSLGKGGGYTQYF
>TRBJ1-5|TRBV2|many|.
TGTGCCAGCATGCGAATGAGGGGGGGCACCAATCAGCCCCAGCATTTT
CASMRMRGGTNQPQHF
>TRBJ2-2|TRBV2|few|.
TGTGCCAGCAGTCCGCTGTTTGGGGAGCTGTTTTTT
CASSPLFGELFF
>TRBJ2-7|TRBV30|.|.
TGTGCCTGGAGTCGGGACTACGAGCAGTACTTC
CAWSRDYEQYF
>TRBJ2-7|TRBV20-1|few|TRBD2
TGCAGTGCTTTTGGGACTAGCTCTTACGAGCAGTACTTC
CSAFGTSSYEQYF
>TRBJ2-7|TRBV7-2|.|.
TGTGCCAGCAGCCGTCTAGGGAGCACCGGGGAGCTGTACTTC
CASSRLGSTGELYF
>TRBJ1-1|TRBV29-1|once|.
TGCAGTGTTGGGAGTCAGACTGAAGCTTTCTTT
CSVGSQTEAFF
>TRBJ1-6|TRBV6-5|.|TRBD1
TGTGCCAGCAAGCGGATGACAGGGAGCTCCTATAATTCACCCCTCCACTTT
CASKRMTGSSYNSPLHF
>TRBJ2-7|TRBV29-1|.|.
TGCAGCGTTGGGCAGGGGTTCAACGAGCAGTACTTC
CSVGQGFNEQYF
>TRBJ1-2|TRBV5-1|.|TRBD1
TGCGCCAGCATCAGACAGGGACTCTATGGCTACACCTTC
CASIRQGLYGYTF
>TRBJ2-5|TRBV7-9|.|.
TGTGCCAGCAGCGAAAAGGGGATGGAGACCCAGTACTTC
CASSEKGMETQYF
>TRBJ2-7|TRBV19|.|.
TGTGCCAGTAGTATCGCCAGTCACTCCTACGAGCAGTACTTC
CASSIASHSYEQYF
>TRBJ1-5|TRBV4-2|many|.
TGTGCCAGCAGCCAAGATCATAATCAGCCCCAGCATTTT
CASSQDHNQPQHF
>TRBJ2-7|TRBV5-1|many|.
TGTGCCAGCAGCTTAGACAGCTATTACGAGCAGTACTTC
CASSLDSYYEQYF
>TRBJ1-1|TRBV29-1|many|.
TGCAGCGTTGAATTGGCCACCATGAACACTGAAGCTTTCTTT
CSVELATMNTEAFF
>TRBJ1-4|TRBV10-3|.|.
TGTGCCATCAGTGCGCAGGGATTGGACGAAAAACTGTTTTTT
CAISAQGLDEKLFF
>TRBJ2-7|TRBV10-3|.|TRBD1
TGTGCCATCGGACAGGGGGCATCCTACGAGCAGTACTTC
CAIGQGASYEQYF
>TRBJ2-7|TRBV7-8|many|.
TGTGCCAGCAGCTTCTCCTACGAGCAGTACTTC
CASSFSYEQYF
>TRBJ2-5|TRBV20-1|many|.
TGCAGTGCTAACCAGGGACCAATGCAAGAGACCCAGTACTTC
CSANQGPMQETQYF